The text below deals with one T cell receptor (beta chain). What it binds is unknown. The data originate from a study of PD-1 blockade in classical Hodgkin lymphoma. Assay used: immunoSEQ multiplex PCR; TCRdb lists only in-frame clones, some missing. The data show 40,000 to 65,000 clones, with approximately 84% seen just once and approximately 15% held by the top ten. Losses at the gene ends were 2 bases for V and 5 bases for J; bases not matched to a gene: 12. This CDR3 contains 18 residues. Per the germline V gene, CDR1 is SGHNT and CDR2 is YENEEA. Overall study findings and caveats: The repertoire differences lack a defined cause, possibly disease activity or prior therapy.

Brentuximab vedotin exposure varied, and every patient relapsed after autologous stem cell transplantation. This TCR derives from a human donor with classical Hodgkin lymphoma. The input for sequencing was peripheral blood mononuclear cells (PBMCs), taken at baseline. The genes are TRBV11-3 and TRBJ1-1; 12 bases line up with TRBD1. The CDR3 sequence: CASSLLRWGQGAYTEAFF. The CDR3 DNA sequence: TGTGCCAGCAGCTTACTTAGATGGGGACAGGGGGCTTATACTGAAGCTTTCTTT.